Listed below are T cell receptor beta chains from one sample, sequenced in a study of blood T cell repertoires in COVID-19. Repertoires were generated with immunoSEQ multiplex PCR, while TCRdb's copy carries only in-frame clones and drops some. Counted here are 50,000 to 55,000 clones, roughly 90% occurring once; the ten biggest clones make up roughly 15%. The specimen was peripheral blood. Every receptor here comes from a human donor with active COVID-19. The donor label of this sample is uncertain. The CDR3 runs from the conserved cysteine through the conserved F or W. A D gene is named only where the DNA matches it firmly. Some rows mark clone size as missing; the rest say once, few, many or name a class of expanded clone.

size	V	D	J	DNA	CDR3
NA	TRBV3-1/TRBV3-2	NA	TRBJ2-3	TGTGCCAGCAGCCAAGCTCAGATACAGTATTTT	CASSQAQIQYF
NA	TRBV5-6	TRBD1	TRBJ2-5	TGTGCCAGCAGCCTGGGACAGCAAGAGACCCAGTACTTC	CASSLGQQETQYF
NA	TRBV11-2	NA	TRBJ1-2	TGTGCCAGCAGCTATAACAGGGAGGGGTATGGCTACACCTTC	CASSYNREGYGYTF
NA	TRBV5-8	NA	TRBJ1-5	TGTGCCAGCAGCCCATACACCAGCAATCAGCCCCAGCATTTT	CASSPYTSNQPQHF
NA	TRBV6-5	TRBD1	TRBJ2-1	TGTGCCAGCAGCAAGACAGGGGCCTACAATGAGCAGTTCTTC	CASSKTGAYNEQFF
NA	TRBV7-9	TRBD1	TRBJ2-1	TGTGCCAGCAGCGGCCCCGGGACAGGGACCTACAATGAGCAGTTCTTC	CASSGPGTGTYNEQFF
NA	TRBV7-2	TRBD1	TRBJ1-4	TGTGCCAGCAGCTTTGGACAGGGAAGGATGATATTATTGGGCGAAAAACTGTTTTTT	CASSFGQGRMILLGEKLFF
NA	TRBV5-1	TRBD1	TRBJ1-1	TGCGCCAGCAGCCCGTGGACAGGTGTTTCCAACACTGAAGCTTTCTTT	CASSPWTGVSNTEAFF
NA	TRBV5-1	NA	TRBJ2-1	TGCGCCAGCAGCTTCAAAGAACTAGGTGCCAATGAGCAGTTCTTC	CASSFKELGANEQFF
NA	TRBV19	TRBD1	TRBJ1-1	TGTGCCAGTACCCTAGGACAGGGGCCCCCCCTGGACACTGAAGCTTTCTTT	CASTLGQGPPLDTEAFF
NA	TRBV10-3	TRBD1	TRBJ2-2	TGTGCCATCAGTGAGACAGGGGCGCGGACCGGGGAGCTGTTTTTT	CAISETGARTGELFF
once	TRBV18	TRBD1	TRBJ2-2	TGTGCCAGCTCACGGACAGGGCTTGCCGGGGAGCTGTTTTTT	CASSRTGLAGELFF
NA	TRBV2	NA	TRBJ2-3	TGTGCCGGCAAATCAGGGGTTAGGACAGATACGCAGTATTTT	CAGKSGVRTDTQYF
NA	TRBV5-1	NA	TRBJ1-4	TGCGCCAGCACGGCGCGGTCAACTAATGAAAAACTGTTTTTT	CASTARSTNEKLFF
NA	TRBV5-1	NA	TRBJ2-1	TGCGCCAGCAGCTTGGGGCAGCGCGACAATGAGCAGTTCTTC	CASSLGQRDNEQFF
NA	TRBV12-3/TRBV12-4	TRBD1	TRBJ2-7	TGTGCCAGCAGGTGGTCAGGACAGGACGAGCAGTACTTC	CASRWSGQDEQYF
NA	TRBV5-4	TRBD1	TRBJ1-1	TGTGCCAGCAGCCCCGACCGGGACAGGGGGGCACGCCTCGAAGCTTTCTTT	CASSPDRDRGARLEAFF
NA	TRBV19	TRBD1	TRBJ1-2	TGTGCCAGTACGAAGACCTTGGCGACAGGGGGCTTTATCTATGGCTACACCTTC	CASTKTLATGGFIYGYTF
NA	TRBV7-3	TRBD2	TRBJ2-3	TGTGCCAGCAGCTCCTTAGCGGGGGGGCCAGATACGCAGTATTTT	CASSSLAGGPDTQYF
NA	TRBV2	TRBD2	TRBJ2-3	TGTGCCAGCAGTCACGAGCGGGCTAGCGGGGGGGCTGATACGCAGTATTTT	CASSHERASGGADTQYF
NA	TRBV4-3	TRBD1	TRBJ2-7	TGCGCCAGCAGCGAAAGACAGGGGGGATCCTACGAGCAGTACTTC	CASSERQGGSYEQYF
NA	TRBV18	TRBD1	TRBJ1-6	TGTGCCAGCTCACCAGAACAGGGGCAATCACCCCTCCACTTT	CASSPEQGQSPLHF
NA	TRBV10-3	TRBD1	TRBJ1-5	TGTGCCATCAGTGAGACGGGACAGGGGGGGGGCAATCAGCCCCAGCATTTT	CAISETGQGGGNQPQHF
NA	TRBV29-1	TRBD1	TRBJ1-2	TGCAGCGTTACGAAATTCGGGACAGGGAGCGGCTATGGCTACACCTTC	CSVTKFGTGSGYGYTF
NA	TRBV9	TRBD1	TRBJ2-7	TGTGCCAGCTCGGGACAGGGCGCCTACGAGCAGTACTTC	CASSGQGAYEQYF
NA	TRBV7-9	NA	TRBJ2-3	TGTGCCAGCAGCTTAGCTTTGACTACTAGCACAGATACGCAGTATTTT	CASSLALTTSTDTQYF
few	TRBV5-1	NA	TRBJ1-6	TGCGCCAGCAGCTTGGCCGGTCCGGAGAATAATTCACCCCTCCACTTT	CASSLAGPENNSPLHF
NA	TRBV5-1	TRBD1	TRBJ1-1	TGCGCCAGCAGCTGGGGAAGGGGGCCCGAGACCCCTGAAGCTTTCTTT	CASSWGRGPETPEAFF
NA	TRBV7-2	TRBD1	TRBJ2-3	TGTGCCAGCAGCCCCAGGGGGCGGAGCACAGATACGCAGTATTTT	CASSPRGRSTDTQYF
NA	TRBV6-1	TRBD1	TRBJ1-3	TGTGCCAGCAGTGAAGGGACAGGGCTTTCCCTAGCTTTT	CASSEGTGLSLAF
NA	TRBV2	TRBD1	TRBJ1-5	TGTGCCAGCAGTGAATTGACAGGGGTAAGCAATCAGCCCCAGCATTTT	CASSELTGVSNQPQHF
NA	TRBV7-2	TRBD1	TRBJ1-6	TGTGCCAGCAGCTTCCGGGACAGTAATTCACCCCTCCACTTT	CASSFRDSNSPLHF
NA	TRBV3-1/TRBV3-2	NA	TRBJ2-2	TGTGCCAGCAGCCAGGCCACGAACACCGGGGAGCTGTTTTTT	CASSQATNTGELFF
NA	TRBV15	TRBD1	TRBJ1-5	TGTGCCACCAGCAGGTCCAACCCAGGGGGCGATCAGAATCAGCCCCAGCATTTT	CATSRSNPGGDQNQPQHF
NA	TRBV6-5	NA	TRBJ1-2	TGTGCCAGCAGCATATCACAGGGTCCAGGCTATGGCTACACCTTC	CASSISQGPGYGYTF
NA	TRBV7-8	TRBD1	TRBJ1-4	TGTGCCAGCAGCCCCCGAGGGACAGGGCTTGAAAAACTGTTTTTT	CASSPRGTGLEKLFF